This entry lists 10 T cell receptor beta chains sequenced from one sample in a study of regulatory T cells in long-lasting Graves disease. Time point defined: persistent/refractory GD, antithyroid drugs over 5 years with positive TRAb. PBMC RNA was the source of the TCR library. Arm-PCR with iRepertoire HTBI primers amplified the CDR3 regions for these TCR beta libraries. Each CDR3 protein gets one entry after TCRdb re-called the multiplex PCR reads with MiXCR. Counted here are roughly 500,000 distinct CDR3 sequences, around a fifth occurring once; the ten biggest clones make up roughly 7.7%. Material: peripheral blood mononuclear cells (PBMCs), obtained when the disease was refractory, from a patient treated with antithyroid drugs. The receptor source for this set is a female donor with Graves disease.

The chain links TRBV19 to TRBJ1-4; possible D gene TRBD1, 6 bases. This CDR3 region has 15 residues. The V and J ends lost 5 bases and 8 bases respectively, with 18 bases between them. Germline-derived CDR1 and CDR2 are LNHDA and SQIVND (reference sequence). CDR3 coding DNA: TGTGCCAGTAGTTTGACTACAGGGATAGGAGAAAAACTGTTTTTT. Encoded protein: CASSLTTGIGEKLFF.

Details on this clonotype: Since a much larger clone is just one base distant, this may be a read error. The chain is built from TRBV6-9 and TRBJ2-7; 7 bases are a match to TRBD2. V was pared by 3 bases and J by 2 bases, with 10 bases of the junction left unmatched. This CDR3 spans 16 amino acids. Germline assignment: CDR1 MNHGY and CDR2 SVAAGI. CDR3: CASSYGSSGLPYEQYF. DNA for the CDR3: TGTGCCAGCAGTTACGGATCTAGCGGCCTCCCCTACGAGCAGTACTTC.

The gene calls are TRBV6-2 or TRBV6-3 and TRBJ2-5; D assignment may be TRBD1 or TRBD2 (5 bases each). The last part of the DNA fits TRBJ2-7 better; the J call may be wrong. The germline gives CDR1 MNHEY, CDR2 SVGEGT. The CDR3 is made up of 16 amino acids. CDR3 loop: CASSEAVRGGSYEQYF. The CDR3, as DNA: TGTGCCAGCAGTGAAGCGGTAAGGGGCGGATCCTACGAGCAGTACTTC.

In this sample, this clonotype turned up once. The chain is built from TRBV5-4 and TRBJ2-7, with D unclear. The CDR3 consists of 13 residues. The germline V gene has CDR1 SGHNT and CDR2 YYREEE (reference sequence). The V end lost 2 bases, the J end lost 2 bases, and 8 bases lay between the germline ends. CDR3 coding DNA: TGTGCCAGCAGCTTCGACCCCACCTACGAGCAGTACTTC. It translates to CASSFDPTYEQYF. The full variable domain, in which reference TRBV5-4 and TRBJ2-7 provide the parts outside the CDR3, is ETGVTQSPTHLIKTRGQQVTLRCSSQSGHNTVSWYQQALGQGPQFIFQYYREEENGRGNFPPRFSGLQFPNYSSELNVNALELDDSALYLCASSFDPTYEQYFGPGTRLTVT.

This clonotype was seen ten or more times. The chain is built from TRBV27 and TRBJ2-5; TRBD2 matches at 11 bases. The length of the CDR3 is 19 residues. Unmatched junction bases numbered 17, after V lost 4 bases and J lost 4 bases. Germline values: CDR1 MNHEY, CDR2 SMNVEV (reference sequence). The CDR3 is CASSSTKVIAGGPGETQYF. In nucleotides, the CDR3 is TGTGCCAGCAGTTCCACCAAGGTGATAGCGGGAGGGCCGGGAGAGACCCAGTACTTC.

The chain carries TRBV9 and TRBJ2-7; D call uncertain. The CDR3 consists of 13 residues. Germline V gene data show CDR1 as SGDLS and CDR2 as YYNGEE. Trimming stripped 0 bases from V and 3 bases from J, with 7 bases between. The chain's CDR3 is CASSVENGYEQYF. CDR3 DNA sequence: TGTGCCAGCAGCGTAGAAAACGGCTACGAGCAGTACTTC. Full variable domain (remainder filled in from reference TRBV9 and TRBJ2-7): DSGVTQTPKHLITATGQRVTLRCSPRSGDLSVYWYQQSLDQGLQFLIQYYNGEERAKGNILERFSAQQFPDLHSELNLSSLELGDSALYFCASSVENGYEQYFGPGTRLTVT.

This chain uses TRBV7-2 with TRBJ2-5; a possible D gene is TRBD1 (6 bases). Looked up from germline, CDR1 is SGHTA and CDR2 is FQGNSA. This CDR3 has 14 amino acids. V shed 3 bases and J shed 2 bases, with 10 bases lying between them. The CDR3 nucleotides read TGTGCCAGCAGCTTGCAGGGGCATCAAGAGACCCAGTACTTC. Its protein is CASSLQGHQETQYF.

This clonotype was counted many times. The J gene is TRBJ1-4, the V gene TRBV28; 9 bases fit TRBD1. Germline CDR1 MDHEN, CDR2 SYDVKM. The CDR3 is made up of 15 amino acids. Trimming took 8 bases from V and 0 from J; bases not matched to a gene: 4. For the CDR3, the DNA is TGTGCCAGCCGGGACAGGGTCCCAACTAATGAAAAACTGTTTTTT. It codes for CASRDRVPTNEKLFF. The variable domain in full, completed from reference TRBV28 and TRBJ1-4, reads DVKVTQSSRYLVKRTGEKVFLECVQDMDHENMFWYRQDPGLGLRLIYFSYDVKMKEKGDIPEGYSVSREKKERFSLILESASTNQTSMYLCASRDRVPTNEKLFFGSGTQLSVL.

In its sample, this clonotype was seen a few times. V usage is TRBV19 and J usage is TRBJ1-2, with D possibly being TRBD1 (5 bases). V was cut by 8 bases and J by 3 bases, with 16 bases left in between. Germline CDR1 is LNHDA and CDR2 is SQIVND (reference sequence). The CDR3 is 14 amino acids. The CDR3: CASSRDKGHYGYTF. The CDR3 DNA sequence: TGTGCCAGTTCCAGAGACAAGGGGCACTATGGCTACACCTTC.

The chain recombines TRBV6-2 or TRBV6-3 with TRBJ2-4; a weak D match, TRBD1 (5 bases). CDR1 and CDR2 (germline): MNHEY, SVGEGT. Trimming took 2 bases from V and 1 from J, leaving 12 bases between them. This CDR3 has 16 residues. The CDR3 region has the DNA TGTGCCAGCAGTTACCCTGGACAAACCGCCAAAAACATTCAGTACTTC. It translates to CASSYPGQTAKNIQYF.